This T cell receptor beta chain emerged from a study of blood T cell repertoires in COVID-19. V was pared by 2 bases and J by 7 bases, with 17 bases between. CDR1 and CDR2 from the germline V gene are ENHRY and SYGVKD. The CDR3 extends over 15 amino acids. This clone is a singleton in its sample. Authors' methods: The authors estimated nucleated cell counts from reference gene primer amplification. Produced via immunoSEQ multiplex PCR; TCRdb's table is partial and in-frame only. V, J and clone size are taken as reported in that table, and D and trimming were inferred from the DNA itself. In the table there are more than 85,000 clones, 85% of which are singletons.

V and J are TRBV10-3 and TRBJ1-2; D perhaps matches TRBD1 (5 bases). This clonotype was sampled from a man aged 45-65 years with acute or convalescent COVID-19. Sequencing was carried out using peripheral blood. DNA for the CDR3: TGTGCCATCAGTGAGAAACGGGGGGTGCACGTTGGCTACACCTTC. This encodes CAISEKRGVHVGYTF.